This T cell receptor beta chain came from a study of blood T cell repertoires in COVID-19. Study context: Collection of acute and convalescent COVID-19 samples took place in the United States, Italy and Spain.

Cohort assignment relied on participant-reported clinical history. V shed 3 bases and J 7 bases; nucleotides not matched to a gene: 2. Germline assignment: CDR1 DFQATT and CDR2 SNEGSKA (reference sequence). CDR3 length equals 13 residues. Assay: immunoSEQ multiplex PCR; the TCRdb copy retains only in-frame clones and omits some. The sample carries roughly 270,000 clones, around 85% recorded once. Source material: PBMCs or T cells enriched from blood (not recorded which). This TCR came from a woman between 50 and 59 years old who had recovered from COVID-19. This chain connects TRBV20-1 to TRBJ1-6, with 8 positions matching TRBD1. CDR3 DNA: TGCAGTGCTAGTGGACAGGGAAATTCACCCCTCCACTTT. As protein: CSASGQGNSPLHF.